One sample yielded the 30 T cell receptor beta chains listed below, sequenced in a study of shared clonotypes between healthy human individuals. The table came from immunoSEQ multiplex PCR; TCRdb's copy has only in-frame clones and leaves some out. The sample has roughly 770,000 clones; roughly 96% are singletons. CD45RO negativity and positive selection for CCR7 defined naive CD8 cells, a population that excluded terminally differentiated effector memory CD45RA+ cells. Sample: naive CD8+ T cells sorted from blood. These receptors all come from a man younger than 40 in good health.

The V and J genes are TRBV7-3 and TRBJ1-1; 7 bases agree with TRBD1. The CDR3 consists of 15 residues. In germline, CDR1 is SGHTA, CDR2 FQGTGA. J was trimmed by 0 bases and V by 5 bases; bases with no gene match: 6. CDR3 coding DNA: TGTGCCAGCAGCCCAAGACAGGGACTGAACACTGAAGCTTTCTTT. This encodes CASSPRQGLNTEAFF.

Details on this clone: Other DNA sequences from this sample encode an identical CDR3 as well. J is TRBJ2-1 and V is TRBV2; no clear D gene. Germline V lookup: CDR1 SNHLY, CDR2 FYNNEI. The CDR3 runs 12 residues. Deletions cut 3 bases from V and 5 bases from J, with 5 bases between. In DNA form, the CDR3 reads TGTGCCAGCAGTGAGGGAAACAATGAGCAGTTCTTC. This sequence encodes CASSEGNNEQFF. The full variable domain, rest sourced from reference TRBV2 and TRBJ2-1, is EPEVTQTPSHQVTQMGQEVILRCVPISNHLYFYWYRQILGQKVEFLVSFYNNEISEKSEIFDDQFSVERPDGSNFTLKIRSTKLEDSAMYFCASSEGNNEQFFGPGTRLTVL.

With regard to this clone: The sample has other DNA sequences that encode this CDR3 too. The chain carries TRBV27 and TRBJ2-5, with 11 bases aligning to TRBD1. CDR1 is MNHEY and CDR2 is SMNVEV in the germline V gene (reference sequence). The junction had 1 base not matched to a gene; V was cut back by 2 bases and J by 2 bases. The CDR3 sequence is 15 residues long. In DNA form, the CDR3 reads TGTGCCAGCAGTTTAGGGACAGGGGGACAAGAGACCCAGTACTTC. As protein: CASSLGTGGQETQYF.

This chain links TRBV10-2 with TRBJ1-1; no clear D. The germline V gene has CDR1 WSHSY and CDR2 SAAADI. The CDR3 is 14 amino acids. Trimming removed 6 bases from V and 3 bases from J, with 14 bases in between. CDR3 in amino acids: CASRVALDHTEAFF. CDR3 sequence (DNA): TGCGCCAGCAGGGTCGCATTAGACCACACTGAAGCTTTCTTT.

This chain uses TRBV7-9 with TRBJ2-7; D gene unclear. This CDR3 has 14 amino acids. Germline-derived CDR1 and CDR2 are SEHNR and FQNEAQ (reference sequence). Trimming cost V 5 bases and J 6 bases, with 17 bases left between them. The CDR3 sequence: CASSLIGDQREQYF. The CDR3 nucleotides are TGTGCCAGCAGCCTCATCGGTGATCAGCGCGAGCAGTACTTC.

The rearrangement joins TRBV5-4 to TRBJ1-3, with 7 bases aligning to TRBD1. The V gene end was trimmed by 4 bases and the J gene end by 8 bases; junction bases not matched to a gene: 3. The CDR3 spans 12 residues. CDR1 and CDR2 (germline): SGHNT, YYREEE (reference sequence). The CDR3 DNA reads TGTGCCAGCAGCACCAGGGGGGACACCATATATTTT. Its protein is CASSTRGDTIYF.

The V call is TRBV27, the J call TRBJ2-7; D gene ambiguous. V was shortened by 0 bases and J by 6 bases, with 9 bases between the two germline ends. This CDR3 has 13 amino acids. Germline CDR1 is MNHEY and CDR2 is SMNVEV (reference sequence). The CDR3 DNA follows: TGTGCCAGCAGTTTATCAGCTAGACGCGAGCAGTACTTC. It translates to CASSLSARREQYF.

The chain couples TRBV28 to TRBJ2-7, with TRBD2 matching 8 bases. Germline V CDR1 and CDR2: MDHEN, SYDVKM. The CDR3 has 13 amino acids. The V segment lost 8 bases and the J segment 0 bases; nucleotides outside the gene matches: 3. The CDR3 region has the DNA TGTGCCAGCCTCGGGGGGGACTCCTACGAGCAGTACTTC. This codes for CASLGGDSYEQYF.

The chain links TRBV4-2 to TRBJ2-7, with a tentative D call TRBD2 (6 bases). Germline V gene lookup returns CDR1 LGHNA and CDR2 YNFKEQ. The CDR3 covers 14 residues. Trimming removed 5 bases at V and 1 base at J, with 12 bases between. DNA for the CDR3: TGTGCCAGCAGCTTGAGTAGCGGATCCTACGAGCAGTACTTC. Amino acids: CASSLSSGSYEQYF.

The gene calls are TRBV11-3 and TRBJ2-1; the match to TRBD2 covers 7 bases. With 5 bases clipped from V and 7 bases from J, the junction kept 5 bases outside the gene matches. Germline-derived CDR1 and CDR2 are SGHNT and YENEEA. The CDR3 covers 13 residues. The CDR3 DNA reads TGTGCCAGCAGCCCGGGCGGGAGTAATGAGCAGTTCTTC. Its translation: CASSPGGSNEQFF.

The chain uses TRBV28 and TRBJ2-5; 14 bases fit TRBD2. Germline CDR1 MDHEN, CDR2 SYDVKM. V trimming: 5 bases; J trimming: 7 bases; junction bases outside the gene matches: 12. This CDR3 is built from 17 residues. Written as DNA, the CDR3 is TGTGCCAGCAGTATCCAGACTAGCGGGAGGGCCATATCGACCCAGTACTTC. Its translation: CASSIQTSGRAISTQYF.

This chain joins TRBV28 and TRBJ2-1; 12 bases line up with TRBD2. The CDR3 runs to 15 residues. Germline V lookup: CDR1 MDHEN, CDR2 SYDVKM. Trimming cost V 5 bases and J 6 bases; bases outside gene matches: 5. In nucleotides, the CDR3 is TGTGCCAGCAGTCCCTCTAGCGGGAGGGCCAATGAGCAGTTCTTC. This encodes CASSPSSGRANEQFF.

This sequence joins TRBV7-9 and TRBJ2-5, with D maybe TRBD2 (5 bases). V dropped 5 bases and J dropped 0 bases, with 10 bases sitting between them. Germline V lookup: CDR1 SEHNR, CDR2 FQNEAQ (reference sequence). The CDR3 is 14 amino acids. DNA of the CDR3: TGTGCCAGCAGCCTGGAGCGGAACCAAGAGACCCAGTACTTC. It specifies CASSLERNQETQYF.

The rearrangement links TRBV7-2 to TRBJ2-7; D may be TRBD2 (6 bases). The ends were cut back, 5 bases at V and 2 bases at J, with 16 bases in the middle. Germline V gene lookup returns CDR1 SGHTA and CDR2 FQGNSA. The CDR3 is made up of 15 amino acids. Here the CDR3 DNA reads TGTGCCAGCAGCCCCCATCCGGGGGATACCTACGAGCAGTACTTC. Its translation: CASSPHPGDTYEQYF. Looking up the rest from reference TRBV7-2 and TRBJ2-7 gives the full variable domain: GAGVSQSPSNKVTEKGKDVELRCDPISGHTALYWYRQSLGQGLEFLIYFQGNSAPDKSGLPSDRFSAERTGGSVSTLTIQRTQQEDSAVYLCASSPHPGDTYEQYFGPGTRLTVT.

This chain uses TRBV28 with TRBJ2-7, with D possibly TRBD2 on 6 matching bases. Germline V gives CDR1 MDHEN, CDR2 SYDVKM. V gave up 5 bases and J gave up 2 bases, with 13 bases separating them. The CDR3 totals 14 residues. The CDR3 loop reads CASSAAGGTYEQYF. DNA of the CDR3: TGTGCCAGCAGTGCTGCAGGCGGGACCTACGAGCAGTACTTC.

The chain employs TRBV18 and TRBJ2-6, with 8 bases identical to TRBD2. Germline lookup yields CDR1 KGHSH and CDR2 LQKENI. The CDR3 sequence is 17 residues long. V gave up 3 bases and J gave up 0 bases; unmatched junction bases: 4. CDR3 region: CASSPGRGDSGANVLTF. The CDR3 DNA is TGTGCCAGCTCACCGGGGCGGGGGGACTCTGGGGCCAACGTCCTGACTTTC.

The chain employs TRBV4-2 and TRBJ2-7; 10 bases align to TRBD1. This CDR3 contains 16 residues. Germline lookup yields CDR1 LGHNA and CDR2 YNFKEQ. The V and J ends lost 1 base and 3 bases, in that order; junction bases with no gene match: 6. For the CDR3, the DNA is TGTGCCAGCAGCCAAGTCCCGGGACAGGGGCACTACGAGCAGTACTTC. Encoded protein: CASSQVPGQGHYEQYF.

The chain combines TRBV7-6 with TRBJ1-1, with unresolved D. This CDR3 contains 15 residues. Germline V CDR1 and CDR2: SGHVS, FNYEAQ. Trimming shortened V by 3 bases and J by 1 base, and 12 bases separated the two germline ends. CDR3 loop: CASSLATMENTEAFF. The DNA for the CDR3 is TGTGCCAGCAGCTTGGCCACAATGGAGAACACTGAAGCTTTCTTT.

The chain uses TRBV15 and TRBJ2-7; D uncertain. The CDR3 spans 15 residues. Germline V gene sequence: CDR1 LNHNV, CDR2 YYDKDF (reference sequence). Trimming stripped 1 base from V and 2 bases from J, with 12 bases between. This CDR3 is CATSRVETRAYEQYF. The CDR3, as DNA: TGTGCCACCAGCAGAGTAGAGACTCGTGCCTACGAGCAGTACTTC.

The CDR3 protein is CASSVTSGTYEQYF. The CDR3 nucleotides are TGTGCCAGCAGCGTGACTAGCGGGACATACGAGCAGTACTTC. The chain joins TRBV11-2 to TRBJ2-7, with 11 nucleotides matching TRBD2. CDR1 is SGHAT, CDR2 FQNNGV, per germline. With 5 bases clipped from V and 4 bases from J, the junction kept 4 bases outside the gene matches. The CDR3 runs 14 residues.

This sequence joins TRBV2 and TRBJ2-3, with 11 nucleotides matching TRBD2. Germline values: CDR1 SNHLY, CDR2 FYNNEI. The CDR3 covers 16 residues. Unmatched junction bases numbered 12, after V lost 8 bases and J lost 5 bases. DNA for the CDR3: TGTGCCAGCTTGGGACTAGCGGAGGGACCCGAAGATACGCAGTATTTT. This codes for CASLGLAEGPEDTQYF.

V usage is TRBV29-1 and J usage is TRBJ1-4; no definite D call. From germline, CDR1 is SQVTM and CDR2 ANQGSEA. The CDR3 has 11 amino acids. V was trimmed by 2 bases and J by 5 bases, leaving 3 bases between them. CDR3 sequence (DNA): TGCAGCGTTGAAATAAATGAAAAACTGTTTTTT. This translates into CSVEINEKLFF.

V and J are TRBV19 and TRBJ2-1; D not certain. The germline V gene has CDR1 LNHDA and CDR2 SQIVND (reference sequence). The CDR3 is made up of 14 amino acids. V shed 10 bases and J shed 3 bases, with 16 bases lying between them. The CDR3 reads CATQTGAVYNEQFF. CDR3 coding DNA: TGTGCCACCCAGACCGGTGCGGTCTACAATGAGCAGTTCTTC.

In the case of this clone: This specimen includes other DNA sequences encoding the same CDR3. The chain links TRBV27 to TRBJ2-7, with 9 positions matching TRBD1. The CDR3 runs 15 residues. V was clipped by 5 bases and J by 3 bases; unmatched bases: 8. CDR1 is MNHEY and CDR2 is SMNVEV in the germline V gene (reference sequence). CDR3 bases: TGTGCCAGCAGTACCGCCGGGACAGGGATCTACGAGCAGTACTTC. Translation: CASSTAGTGIYEQYF.

The V call is TRBV7-6, the J call TRBJ2-3; TRBD2 might be the D (5 bases). The CDR3 spans 14 residues. In germline, CDR1 is SGHVS, CDR2 FNYEAQ. V was clipped by 1 base and J by 4 bases, with 9 bases between them. CDR3 protein: CASSLGLGADTQYF. The CDR3 DNA sequence: TGTGCCAGCAGCTTAGGTCTCGGGGCAGATACGCAGTATTTT.

The V and J genes are TRBV10-1 and TRBJ2-1; D not certain. Germline-derived CDR1 and CDR2 are WNHNN and SYGVQD (reference sequence). The germline V and J ends were trimmed by 6 bases and 9 bases, with 12 bases remaining between them. The CDR3 is 12 residues long. The CDR3 coding sequence is TGCGCCAGCAGCTCCTTAGATGGTGAGCAGTTCTTC. Protein sequence: CASSSLDGEQFF.

The chain is built from TRBV5-1 and TRBJ1-2; TRBD1 matches at 7 bases. The length of the CDR3 is 12 residues. The J segment lost 6 bases and the V segment lost 3 bases, leaving 2 bases of the junction unmatched. Germline V gene lookup returns CDR1 SGHRS and CDR2 YFSETQ. For the CDR3, the DNA is TGCGCCAGCAGCTCAGGGGGGCATGGCTACACCTTC. Protein product: CASSSGGHGYTF.

The chain recombines TRBV7-3 with TRBJ2-5; TRBD1 matches at 11 bases. This CDR3 has 15 amino acids. Trimming took 4 bases from V and 5 from J; bases not matched to a gene: 6. Per germline, CDR1 SGHTA and CDR2 FQGTGA. The CDR3 here is CASSSGTGGWETQYF. The CDR3 nucleotides read TGTGCCAGCAGCTCTGGGACAGGGGGTTGGGAGACCCAGTACTTC.

J is TRBJ1-4 and V is TRBV7-9, with a possible D match to TRBD1 (6 bases). Trimming removed 6 bases at V and 8 bases at J, with 25 bases between. The V gene's germline CDR1 is SEHNR and CDR2 FQNEAQ (reference sequence). CDR3 length: 17 residues. In DNA form, the CDR3 reads TGTGCCAGCAGGTCCCTAGGTAGTGGACAGATTCAAGAAAAACTGTTTTTT. Amino acids: CASRSLGSGQIQEKLFF.

The rearrangement links TRBV27 to TRBJ2-7, with 7 bases fitting TRBD2. The ends lost 3 bases at V and 2 bases at J; junction bases unmatched: 13. The germline gives CDR1 MNHEY, CDR2 SMNVEV (reference sequence). The CDR3 spans 17 residues. For the CDR3, the DNA is TGTGCCAGCAGTTTCTTTCCCCCCCTAGCGGAACCCTACGAGCAGTACTTC. Encoded protein: CASSFFPPLAEPYEQYF.